The 2 T cell receptor beta chains below come from one sample, sequenced in a study of cytomegalovirus exposure and HLA in healthy donors. Researchers ran the PCR with 60 Vbeta and 13 Jbeta primers. Profiled with immunoSEQ multiplex PCR; TCRdb holds only in-frame clones, not every one. The sample shows 250,000 or so clones, around 90% of them seen only once. Sequences were obtained from PBMCs. The receptors were gathered from a girl aged 2-10 years in good health and CMV-seronegative.

V usage is TRBV5-4 and J usage is TRBJ2-7; D may be TRBD1 (6 bases). CDR1 and CDR2 from the germline V gene are SGHNT and YYREEE (reference sequence). The CDR3 totals 13 residues. V lost 4 bases to trimming and J lost 3 bases, with 11 bases between them. The CDR3, as DNA: TGTGCCAGCAGCCCGGACAGTTTCTACGAGCAGTACTTC. Protein: CASSPDSFYEQYF. Full variable domain (missing parts from reference TRBV5-4 and TRBJ2-7): ETGVTQSPTHLIKTRGQQVTLRCSSQSGHNTVSWYQQALGQGPQFIFQYYREEENGRGNFPPRFSGLQFPNYSSELNVNALELDDSALYLCASSPDSFYEQYFGPGTRLTVT.

The chain links TRBV6-6 to TRBJ2-7; 7 nucleotides match TRBD1. CDR1 and CDR2 (germline): MNHNY, SVGAGI (reference sequence). The CDR3 length is 15 residues. Losses at the gene ends were 2 bases for V and 6 bases for J; bases not matched to a gene: 10. The CDR3, as DNA: TGTGCCAGCAGTTACCCTGACAGGGCGGGTTCCGAGCAGTACTTC. Translated, it gives CASSYPDRAGSEQYF.